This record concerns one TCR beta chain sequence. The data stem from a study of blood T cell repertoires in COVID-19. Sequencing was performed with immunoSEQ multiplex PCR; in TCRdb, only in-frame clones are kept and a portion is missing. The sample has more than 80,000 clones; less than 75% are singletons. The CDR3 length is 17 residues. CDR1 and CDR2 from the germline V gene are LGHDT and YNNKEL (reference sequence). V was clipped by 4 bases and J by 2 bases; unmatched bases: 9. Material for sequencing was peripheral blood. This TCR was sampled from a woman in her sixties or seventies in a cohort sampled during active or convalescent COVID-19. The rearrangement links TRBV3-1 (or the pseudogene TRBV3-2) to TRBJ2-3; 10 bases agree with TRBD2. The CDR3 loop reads CASSLGATSGATDTQYF. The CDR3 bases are TGTGCCAGCAGCCTAGGGGCCACTAGCGGGGCCACAGATACGCAGTATTTT.